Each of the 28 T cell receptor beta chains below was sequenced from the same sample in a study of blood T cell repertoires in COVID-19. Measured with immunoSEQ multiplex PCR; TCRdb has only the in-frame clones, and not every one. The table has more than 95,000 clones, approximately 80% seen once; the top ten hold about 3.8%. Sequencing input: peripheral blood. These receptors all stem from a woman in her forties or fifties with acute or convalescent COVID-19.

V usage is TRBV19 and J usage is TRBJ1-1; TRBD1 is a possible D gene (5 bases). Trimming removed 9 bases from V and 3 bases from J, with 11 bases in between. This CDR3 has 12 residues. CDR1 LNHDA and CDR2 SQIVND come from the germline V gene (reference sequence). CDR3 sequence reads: CASRRGDTEAFF. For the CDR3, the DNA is TGTGCCAGCCGGAGGGGAGACACTGAAGCTTTCTTT. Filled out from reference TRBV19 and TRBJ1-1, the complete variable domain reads DGGITQSPKYLFRKEGQNVTLSCEQNLNHDAMYWYRQDPGQGLRLIYYSQIVNDFQKGDIAEGYSVSREKKESFPLTVTSAQKNPTAFYLCASRRGDTEAFFGQGTRLTVV.

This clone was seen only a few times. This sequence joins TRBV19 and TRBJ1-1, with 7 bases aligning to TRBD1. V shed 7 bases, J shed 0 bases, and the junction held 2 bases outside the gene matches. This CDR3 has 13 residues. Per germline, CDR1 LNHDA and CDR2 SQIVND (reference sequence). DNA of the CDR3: TGTGCCAGTAAGGACAGGATGAACACTGAAGCTTTCTTT. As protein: CASKDRMNTEAFF.

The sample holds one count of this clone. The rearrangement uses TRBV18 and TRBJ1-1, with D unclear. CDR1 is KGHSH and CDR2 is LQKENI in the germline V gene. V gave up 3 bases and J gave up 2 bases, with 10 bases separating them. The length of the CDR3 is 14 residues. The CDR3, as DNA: TGTGCCAGCTCACCTAGCAGTTCAAACACTGAAGCTTTCTTT. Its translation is CASSPSSSNTEAFF.

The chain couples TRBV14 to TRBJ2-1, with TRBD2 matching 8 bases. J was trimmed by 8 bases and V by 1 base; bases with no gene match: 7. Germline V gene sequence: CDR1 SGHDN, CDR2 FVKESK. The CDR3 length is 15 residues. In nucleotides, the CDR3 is TGTGCCAGCAGCCAAGGACTAGCGATCCATTATGAGCAGTTCTTC. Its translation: CASSQGLAIHYEQFF.

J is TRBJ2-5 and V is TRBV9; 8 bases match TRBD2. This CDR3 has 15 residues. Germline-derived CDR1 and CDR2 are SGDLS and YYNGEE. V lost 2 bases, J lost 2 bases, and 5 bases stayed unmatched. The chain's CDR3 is CASSVLAGKQETQYF. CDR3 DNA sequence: TGTGCCAGCAGCGTGTTAGCGGGGAAACAAGAGACCCAGTACTTC. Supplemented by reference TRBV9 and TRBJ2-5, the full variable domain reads DSGVTQTPKHLITATGQRVTLRCSPRSGDLSVYWYQQSLDQGLQFLIQYYNGEERAKGNILERFSAQQFPDLHSELNLSSLELGDSALYFCASSVLAGKQETQYFGPGTRLLVL.

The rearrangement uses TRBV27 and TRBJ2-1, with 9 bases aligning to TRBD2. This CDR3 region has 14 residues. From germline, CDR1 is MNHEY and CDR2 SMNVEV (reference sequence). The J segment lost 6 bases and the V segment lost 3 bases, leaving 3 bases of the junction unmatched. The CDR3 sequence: CASSFFSGSNEQFF. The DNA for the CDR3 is TGTGCCAGCAGTTTTTTTAGCGGGAGCAATGAGCAGTTCTTC.

The DNA of the CDR3 is TGTGCCAGCAGTTACTCGACAAAGGCGGGGACCGCACCCCTCCACTTT. Protein: CASSYSTKAGTAPLHF. The V gene is TRBV6-5, the J gene TRBJ1-6; D is perhaps TRBD1 (5 bases). The germline V gene has CDR1 MNHEY and CDR2 SVGAGI. The CDR3 has 16 amino acids. Trimming left V 0 bases short and J 11 bases short, with 17 bases between.

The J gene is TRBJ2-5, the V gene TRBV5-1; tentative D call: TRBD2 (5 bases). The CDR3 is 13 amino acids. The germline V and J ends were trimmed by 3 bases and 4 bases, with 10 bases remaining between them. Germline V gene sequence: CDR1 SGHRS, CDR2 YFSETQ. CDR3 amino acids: CASSSEAGETQYF. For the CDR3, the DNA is TGCGCCAGCAGCTCGGAGGCAGGAGAGACCCAGTACTTC.

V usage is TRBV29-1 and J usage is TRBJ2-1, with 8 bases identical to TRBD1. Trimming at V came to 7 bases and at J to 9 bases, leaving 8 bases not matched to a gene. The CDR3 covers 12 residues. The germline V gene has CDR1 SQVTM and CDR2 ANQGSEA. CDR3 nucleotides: TGCAGCGCCGGACAGGGCGAGGGTGAGCAGTTCTTC. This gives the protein CSAGQGEGEQFF.

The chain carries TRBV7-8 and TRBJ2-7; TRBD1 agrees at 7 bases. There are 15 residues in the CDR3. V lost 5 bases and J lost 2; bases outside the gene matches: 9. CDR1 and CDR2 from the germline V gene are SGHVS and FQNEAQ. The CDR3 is CASSILRGSTYEQYF. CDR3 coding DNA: TGTGCCAGCAGCATACTCAGGGGGTCCACCTACGAGCAGTACTTC.

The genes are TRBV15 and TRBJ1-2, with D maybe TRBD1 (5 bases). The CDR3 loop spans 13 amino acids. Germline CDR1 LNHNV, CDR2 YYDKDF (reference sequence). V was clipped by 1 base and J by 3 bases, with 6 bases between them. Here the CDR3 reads CATSRGQHYGYTF. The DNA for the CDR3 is TGTGCCACCAGCAGAGGACAGCACTATGGCTACACCTTC.

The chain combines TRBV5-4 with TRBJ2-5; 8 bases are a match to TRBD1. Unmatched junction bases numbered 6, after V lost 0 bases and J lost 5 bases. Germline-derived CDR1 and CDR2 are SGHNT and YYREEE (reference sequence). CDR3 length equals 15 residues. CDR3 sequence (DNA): TGTGCCAGCAGCTTGGACAGGGGGTCGACCGAGACCCAGTACTTC. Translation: CASSLDRGSTETQYF.

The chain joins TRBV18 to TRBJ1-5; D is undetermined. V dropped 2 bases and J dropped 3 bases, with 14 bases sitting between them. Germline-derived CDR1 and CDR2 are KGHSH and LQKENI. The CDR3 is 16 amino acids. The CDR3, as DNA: TGTGCCAGCTCACCAAGAGGAGAGGGTAACAATCAGCCCCAGCATTTT. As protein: CASSPRGEGNNQPQHF. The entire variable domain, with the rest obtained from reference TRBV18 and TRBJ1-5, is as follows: NAGVMQNPRHLVRRRGQEARLRCSPMKGHSHVYWYRQLPEEGLKFMVYLQKENIIDESGMPKERFSAEFPKEGPSILRIQQVVRGDSAAYFCASSPRGEGNNQPQHFGDGTRLSIL.

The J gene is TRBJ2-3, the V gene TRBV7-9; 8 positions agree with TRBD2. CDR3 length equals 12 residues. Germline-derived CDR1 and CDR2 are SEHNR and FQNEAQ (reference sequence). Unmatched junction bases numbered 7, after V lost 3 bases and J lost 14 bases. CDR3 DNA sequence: TGTGCCAGCAGCTTGGCGGGACTAGTGTCGTATTTT. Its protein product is CASSLAGLVSYF.

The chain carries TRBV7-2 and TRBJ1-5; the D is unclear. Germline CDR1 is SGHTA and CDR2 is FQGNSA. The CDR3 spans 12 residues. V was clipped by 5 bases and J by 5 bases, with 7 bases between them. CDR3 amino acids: CASSPDYQPQHF. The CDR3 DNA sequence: TGTGCCAGCAGCCCCGACTATCAGCCCCAGCATTTT.

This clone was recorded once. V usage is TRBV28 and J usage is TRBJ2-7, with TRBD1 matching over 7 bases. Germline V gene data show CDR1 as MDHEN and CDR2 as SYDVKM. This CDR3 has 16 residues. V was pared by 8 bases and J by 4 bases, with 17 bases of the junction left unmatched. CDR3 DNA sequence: TGTGCCAGCGCTTCCAGAGGGGGCGGCAGGGGTTACGAGCAGTACTTC. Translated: CASASRGGGRGYEQYF.

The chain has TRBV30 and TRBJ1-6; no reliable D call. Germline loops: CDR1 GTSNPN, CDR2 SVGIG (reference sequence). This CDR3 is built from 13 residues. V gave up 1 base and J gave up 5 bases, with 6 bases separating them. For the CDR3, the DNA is TGTGCCTGGAGTGCTGGGCATAATTCACCCCTCCACTTT. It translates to CAWSAGHNSPLHF.

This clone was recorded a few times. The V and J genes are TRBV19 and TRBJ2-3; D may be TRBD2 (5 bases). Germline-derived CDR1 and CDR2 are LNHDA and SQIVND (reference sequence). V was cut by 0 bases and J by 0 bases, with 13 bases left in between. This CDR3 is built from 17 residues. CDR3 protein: CASSIDRAVISTDTQYF. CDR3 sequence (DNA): TGTGCCAGTAGTATAGATCGAGCGGTTATTAGCACAGATACGCAGTATTTT.

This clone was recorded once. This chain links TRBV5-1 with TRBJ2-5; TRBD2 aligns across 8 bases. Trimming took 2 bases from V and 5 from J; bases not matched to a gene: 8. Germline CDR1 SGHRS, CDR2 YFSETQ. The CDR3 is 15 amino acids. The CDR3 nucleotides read TGCGCCAGCAGCTTTCGCGGGGGGCTGGGGGAGACCCAGTACTTC. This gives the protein CASSFRGGLGETQYF.

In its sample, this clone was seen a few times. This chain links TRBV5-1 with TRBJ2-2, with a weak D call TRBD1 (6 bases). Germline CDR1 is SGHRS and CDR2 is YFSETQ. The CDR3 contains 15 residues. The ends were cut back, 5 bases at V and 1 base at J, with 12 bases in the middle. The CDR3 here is CASRVGAGNTGELFF. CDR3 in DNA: TGCGCCAGCAGGGTGGGGGCCGGGAACACCGGGGAGCTGTTTTTT.

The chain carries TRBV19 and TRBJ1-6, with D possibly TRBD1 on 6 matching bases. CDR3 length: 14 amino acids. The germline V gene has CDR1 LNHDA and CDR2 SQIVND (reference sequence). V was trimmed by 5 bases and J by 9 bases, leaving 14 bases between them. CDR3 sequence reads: CASSGQNRISPLHF. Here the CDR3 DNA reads TGTGCCAGTAGTGGACAGAATCGAATTTCACCCCTCCACTTT.

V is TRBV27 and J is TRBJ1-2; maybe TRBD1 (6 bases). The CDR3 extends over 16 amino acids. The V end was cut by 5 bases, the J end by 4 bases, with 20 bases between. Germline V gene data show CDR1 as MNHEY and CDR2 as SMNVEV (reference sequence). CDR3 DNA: TGTGCCAGCAGTCCAAAAAGGACAGACCTAATCTATGGCTACACCTTC. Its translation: CASSPKRTDLIYGYTF.

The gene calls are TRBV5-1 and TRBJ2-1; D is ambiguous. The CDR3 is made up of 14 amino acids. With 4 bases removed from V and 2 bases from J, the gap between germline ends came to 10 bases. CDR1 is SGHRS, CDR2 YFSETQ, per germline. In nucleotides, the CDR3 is TGCGCCAGCAGCCCCGGGTTCACCTACAATGAGCAGTTCTTC. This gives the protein CASSPGFTYNEQFF.

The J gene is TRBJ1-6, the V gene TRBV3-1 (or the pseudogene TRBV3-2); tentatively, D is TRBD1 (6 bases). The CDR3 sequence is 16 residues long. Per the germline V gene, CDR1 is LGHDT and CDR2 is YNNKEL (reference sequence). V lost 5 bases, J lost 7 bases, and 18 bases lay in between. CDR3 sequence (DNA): TGTGCCAGCAGCACCCCGAGGACAGCCGTAAATTCACCCCTCCACTTT. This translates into CASSTPRTAVNSPLHF.

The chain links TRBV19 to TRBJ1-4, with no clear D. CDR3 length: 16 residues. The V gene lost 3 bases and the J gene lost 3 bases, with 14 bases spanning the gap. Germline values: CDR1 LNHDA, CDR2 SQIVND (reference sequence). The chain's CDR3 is CASSMRDGLANEKLFF. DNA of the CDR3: TGTGCCAGTAGTATGAGAGATGGGCTTGCTAATGAAAAACTGTTTTTT.

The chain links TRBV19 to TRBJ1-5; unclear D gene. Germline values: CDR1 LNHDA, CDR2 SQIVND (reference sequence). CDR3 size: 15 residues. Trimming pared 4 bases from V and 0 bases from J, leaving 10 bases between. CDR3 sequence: CASSTFTYSNQPQHF. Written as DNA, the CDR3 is TGTGCCAGTAGTACCTTTACTTATAGCAATCAGCCCCAGCATTTT. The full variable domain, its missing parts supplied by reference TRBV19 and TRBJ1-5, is DGGITQSPKYLFRKEGQNVTLSCEQNLNHDAMYWYRQDPGQGLRLIYYSQIVNDFQKGDIAEGYSVSREKKESFPLTVTSAQKNPTAFYLCASSTFTYSNQPQHFGDGTRLSIL.

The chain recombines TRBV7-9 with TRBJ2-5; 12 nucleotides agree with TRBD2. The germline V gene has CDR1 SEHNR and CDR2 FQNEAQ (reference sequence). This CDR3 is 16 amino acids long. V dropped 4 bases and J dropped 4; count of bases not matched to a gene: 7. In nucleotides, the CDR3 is TGTGCCAGCAGCTCGTTGATGACTAGCGGGAGAGAGACCCAGTACTTC. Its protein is CASSSLMTSGRETQYF.

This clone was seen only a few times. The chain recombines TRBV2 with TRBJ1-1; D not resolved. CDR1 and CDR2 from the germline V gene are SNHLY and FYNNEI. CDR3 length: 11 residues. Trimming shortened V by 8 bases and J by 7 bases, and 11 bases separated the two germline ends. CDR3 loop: CASGRWIEAFF. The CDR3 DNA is TGTGCCAGCGGCAGGTGGATTGAAGCTTTCTTT. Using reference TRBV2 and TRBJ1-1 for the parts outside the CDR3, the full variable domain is EPEVTQTPSHQVTQMGQEVILRCVPISNHLYFYWYRQILGQKVEFLVSFYNNEISEKSEIFDDQFSVERPDGSNFTLKIRSTKLEDSAMYFCASGRWIEAFFGQGTRLTVV.